This T cell receptor beta chain was recovered during a study of blood T cell repertoires in COVID-19. Across the study: COVID-19 samples, acute and convalescent, were from the United States, Italy and Spain. Sources were T cells, B-cell-depleted T cells, or PBMCs; the material itself was cDNA or gDNA.

As handled by the study authors: For nucleated cells, counts were estimated from reference gene primer amplification. Using immunoSEQ multiplex PCR, the repertoire was profiled, and TCRdb retains in-frame clones only, with some absent. V and J calls and clone size are given by that table; D and trimming were obtained from the DNA. The sample comprises about 150,000 clones, roughly 80% of which are singletons, and roughly 8.1% rests with the top ten. The CDR3 loop spans 14 amino acids. The V gene lost 3 bases and the J gene lost 5 bases, with 10 bases spanning the gap. Germline V gives CDR1 SEHNR, CDR2 FQNEAQ (reference sequence).

The sample consisted of peripheral blood. This chain joins TRBV7-9 and TRBJ1-4; D is unclear. The sequence derives from a woman older than 75 with COVID-19, enrolled during active disease. The CDR3 is CASSFDSRNEKLFF. CDR3 coding DNA: TGTGCCAGCAGCTTCGACTCCAGAAATGAAAAACTGTTTTTT.